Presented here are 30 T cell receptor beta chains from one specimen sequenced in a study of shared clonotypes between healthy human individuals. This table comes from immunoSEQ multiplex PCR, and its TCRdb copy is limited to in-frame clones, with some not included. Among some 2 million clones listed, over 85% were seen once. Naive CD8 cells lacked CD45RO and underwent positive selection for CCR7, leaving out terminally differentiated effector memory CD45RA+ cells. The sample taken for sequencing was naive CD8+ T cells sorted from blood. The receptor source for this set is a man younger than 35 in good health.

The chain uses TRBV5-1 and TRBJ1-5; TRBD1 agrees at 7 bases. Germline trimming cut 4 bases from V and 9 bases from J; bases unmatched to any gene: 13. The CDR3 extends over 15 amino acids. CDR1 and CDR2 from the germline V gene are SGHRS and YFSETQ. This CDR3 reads CASSLDGTDFGPQHF. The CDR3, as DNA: TGCGCCAGCAGCCTAGACGGGACAGACTTTGGGCCCCAGCATTTT.

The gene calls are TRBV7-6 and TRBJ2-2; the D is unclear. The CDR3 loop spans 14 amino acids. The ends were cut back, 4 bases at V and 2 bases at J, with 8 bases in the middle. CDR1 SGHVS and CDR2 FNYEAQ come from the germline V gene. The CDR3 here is CASSYGPNTGELFF. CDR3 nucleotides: TGTGCCAGCAGCTATGGACCCAACACCGGGGAGCTGTTTTTT.

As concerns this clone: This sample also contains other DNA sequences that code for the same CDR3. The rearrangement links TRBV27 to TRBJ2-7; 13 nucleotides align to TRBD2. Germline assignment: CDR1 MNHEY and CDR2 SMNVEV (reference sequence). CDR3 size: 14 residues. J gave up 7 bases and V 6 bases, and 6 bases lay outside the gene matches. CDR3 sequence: CASRLAGGPGEQYF. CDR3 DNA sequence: TGTGCCAGCAGACTAGCGGGGGGGCCGGGGGAGCAGTACTTC.

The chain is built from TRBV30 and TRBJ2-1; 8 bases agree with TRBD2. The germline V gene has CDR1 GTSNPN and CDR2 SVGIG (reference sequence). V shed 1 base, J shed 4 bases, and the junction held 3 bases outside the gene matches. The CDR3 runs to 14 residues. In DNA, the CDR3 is TGTGCCTGGAGTGAGGCGGGGGGATACAATGAGCAGTTCTTC. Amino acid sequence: CAWSEAGGYNEQFF.

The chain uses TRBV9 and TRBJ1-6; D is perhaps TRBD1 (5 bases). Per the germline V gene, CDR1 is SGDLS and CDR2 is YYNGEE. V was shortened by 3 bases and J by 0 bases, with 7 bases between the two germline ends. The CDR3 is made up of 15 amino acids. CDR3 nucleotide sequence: TGTGCCAGCAGCGGAGACAGCTCCTATAATTCACCCCTCCACTTT. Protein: CASSGDSSYNSPLHF. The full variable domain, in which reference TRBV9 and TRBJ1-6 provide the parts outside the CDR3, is DSGVTQTPKHLITATGQRVTLRCSPRSGDLSVYWYQQSLDQGLQFLIQYYNGEERAKGNILERFSAQQFPDLHSELNLSSLELGDSALYFCASSGDSSYNSPLHFGNGTRLTVT.

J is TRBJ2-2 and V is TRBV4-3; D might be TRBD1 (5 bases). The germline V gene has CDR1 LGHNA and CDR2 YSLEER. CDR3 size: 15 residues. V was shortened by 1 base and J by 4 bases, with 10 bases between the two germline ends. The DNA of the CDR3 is TGCGCCAGCAGCCAAGGGACAAGTCCCACCGGGGAGCTGTTTTTT. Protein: CASSQGTSPTGELFF.

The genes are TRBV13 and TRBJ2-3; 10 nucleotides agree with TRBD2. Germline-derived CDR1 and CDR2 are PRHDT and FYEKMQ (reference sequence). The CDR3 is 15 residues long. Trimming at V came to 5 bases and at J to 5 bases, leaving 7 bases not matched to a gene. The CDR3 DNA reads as TGTGCCAGCAGCCCAACTAGCGGGGACTTAGATACGCAGTATTTT. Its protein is CASSPTSGDLDTQYF.

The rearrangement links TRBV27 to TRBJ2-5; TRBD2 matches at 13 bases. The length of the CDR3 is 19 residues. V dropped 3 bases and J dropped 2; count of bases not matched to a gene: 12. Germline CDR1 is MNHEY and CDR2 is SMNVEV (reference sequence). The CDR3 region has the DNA TGTGCCAGCAGTTTGCTACTAGCGGGAGGGCCGGGTTTGCAAGAGACCCAGTACTTC. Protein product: CASSLLLAGGPGLQETQYF.

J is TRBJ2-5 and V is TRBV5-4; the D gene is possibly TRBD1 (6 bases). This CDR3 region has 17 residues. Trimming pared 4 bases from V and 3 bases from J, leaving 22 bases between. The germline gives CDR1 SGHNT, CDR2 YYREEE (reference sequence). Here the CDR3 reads CASSPPEGVSDEETQYF. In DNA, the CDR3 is TGTGCCAGCAGCCCCCCCGAGGGGGTGTCCGATGAAGAGACCCAGTACTTC. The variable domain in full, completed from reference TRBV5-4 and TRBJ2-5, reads ETGVTQSPTHLIKTRGQQVTLRCSSQSGHNTVSWYQQALGQGPQFIFQYYREEENGRGNFPPRFSGLQFPNYSSELNVNALELDDSALYLCASSPPEGVSDEETQYFGPGTRLLVL.

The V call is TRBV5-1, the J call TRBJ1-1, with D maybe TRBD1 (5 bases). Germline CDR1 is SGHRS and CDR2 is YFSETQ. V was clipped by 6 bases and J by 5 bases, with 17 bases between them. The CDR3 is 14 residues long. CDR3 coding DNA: TGCGCCAGCACCCTCTACCAGGGAAGTACTGAAGCTTTCTTT. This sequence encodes CASTLYQGSTEAFF.

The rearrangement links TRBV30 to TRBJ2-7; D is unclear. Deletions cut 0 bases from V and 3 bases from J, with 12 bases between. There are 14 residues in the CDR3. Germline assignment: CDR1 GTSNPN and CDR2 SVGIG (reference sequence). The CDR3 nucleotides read TGTGCCTGGAGTGTACTCGGGCCCGACTACGAGCAGTACTTC. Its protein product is CAWSVLGPDYEQYF. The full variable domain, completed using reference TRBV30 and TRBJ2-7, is SQTIHQWPATLVQPVGSPLSLECTVEGTSNPNLYWYRQAAGRGLQLLFYSVGIGQISSEVPQNLSASRPQDRQFILSSKKLLLSDSGFYLCAWSVLGPDYEQYFGPGTRLTVT.

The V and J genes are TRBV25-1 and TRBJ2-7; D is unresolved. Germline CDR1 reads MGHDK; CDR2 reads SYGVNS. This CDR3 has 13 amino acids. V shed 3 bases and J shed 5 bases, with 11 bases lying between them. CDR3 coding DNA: TGTGCCAGCAGTGACCCCGTAGGGCACGAGCAGTACTTC. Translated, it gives CASSDPVGHEQYF.

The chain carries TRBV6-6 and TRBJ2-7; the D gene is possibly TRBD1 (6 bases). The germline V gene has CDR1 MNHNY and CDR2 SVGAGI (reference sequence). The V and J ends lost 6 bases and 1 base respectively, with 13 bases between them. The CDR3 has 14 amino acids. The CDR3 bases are TGTGCCAGCAGAAATTGGGACATATCCTACGAGCAGTACTTC. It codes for CASRNWDISYEQYF.

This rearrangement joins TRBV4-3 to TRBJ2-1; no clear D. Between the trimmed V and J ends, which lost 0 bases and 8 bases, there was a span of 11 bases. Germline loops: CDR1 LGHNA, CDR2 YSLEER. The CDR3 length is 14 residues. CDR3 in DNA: TGCGCCAGCAGCCAAGAGGGAACTGACTATGAGCAGTTCTTC. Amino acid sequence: CASSQEGTDYEQFF.

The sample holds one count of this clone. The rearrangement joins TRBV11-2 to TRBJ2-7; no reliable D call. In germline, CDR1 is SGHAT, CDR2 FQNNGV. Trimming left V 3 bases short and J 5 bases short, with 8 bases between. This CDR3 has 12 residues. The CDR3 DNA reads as TGTGCCAGCAGCTTGTTACCCCACGAGCAGTACTTC. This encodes CASSLLPHEQYF.

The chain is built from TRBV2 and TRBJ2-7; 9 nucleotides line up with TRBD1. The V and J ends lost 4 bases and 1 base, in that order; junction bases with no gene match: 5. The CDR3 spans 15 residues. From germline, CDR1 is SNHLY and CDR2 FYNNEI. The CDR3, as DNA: TGTGCCAGCAGTGTTAACAGGGGGCCATCCTACGAGCAGTACTTC. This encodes CASSVNRGPSYEQYF.

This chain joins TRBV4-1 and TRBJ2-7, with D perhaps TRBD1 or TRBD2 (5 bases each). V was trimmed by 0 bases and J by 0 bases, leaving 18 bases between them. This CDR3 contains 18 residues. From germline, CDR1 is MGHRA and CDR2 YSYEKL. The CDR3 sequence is CASSQDQFGAFGSYEQYF. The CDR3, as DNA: TGCGCCAGCAGCCAAGATCAGTTCGGGGCCTTCGGCTCCTACGAGCAGTACTTC.

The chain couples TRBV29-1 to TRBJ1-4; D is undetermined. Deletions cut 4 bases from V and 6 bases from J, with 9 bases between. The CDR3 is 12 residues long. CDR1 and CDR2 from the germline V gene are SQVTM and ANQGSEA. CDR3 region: CSVVDSHEKLFF. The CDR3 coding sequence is TGCAGCGTTGTCGACTCTCATGAAAAACTGTTTTTT.

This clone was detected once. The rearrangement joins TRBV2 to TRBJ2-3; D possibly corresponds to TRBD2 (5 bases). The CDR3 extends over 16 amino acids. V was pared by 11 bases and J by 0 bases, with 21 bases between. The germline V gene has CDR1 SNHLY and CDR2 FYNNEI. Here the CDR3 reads CAASGLATFSTDTQYF. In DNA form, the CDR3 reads TGTGCCGCAAGTGGGCTAGCTACTTTTAGCACAGATACGCAGTATTTT.

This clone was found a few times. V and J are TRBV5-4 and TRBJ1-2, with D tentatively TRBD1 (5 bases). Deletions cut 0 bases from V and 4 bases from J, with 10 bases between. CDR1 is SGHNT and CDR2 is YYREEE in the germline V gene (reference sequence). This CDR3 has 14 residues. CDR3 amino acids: CASSLDRDPYGYTF. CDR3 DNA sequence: TGTGCCAGCAGCTTGGACCGGGACCCCTATGGCTACACCTTC.

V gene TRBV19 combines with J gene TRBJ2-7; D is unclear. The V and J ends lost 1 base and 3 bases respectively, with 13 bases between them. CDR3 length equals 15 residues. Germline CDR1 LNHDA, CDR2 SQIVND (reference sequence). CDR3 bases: TGTGCCAGTAGTATAGCGGCCCGTTGGGACTACGAGCAGTACTTC. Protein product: CASSIAARWDYEQYF.

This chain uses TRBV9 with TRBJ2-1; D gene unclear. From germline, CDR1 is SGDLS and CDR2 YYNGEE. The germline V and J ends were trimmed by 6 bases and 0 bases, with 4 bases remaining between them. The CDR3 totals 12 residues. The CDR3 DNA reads TGTGCCAGCACCTCCTCCTACAATGAGCAGTTCTTC. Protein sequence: CASTSSYNEQFF. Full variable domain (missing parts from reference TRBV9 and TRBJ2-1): DSGVTQTPKHLITATGQRVTLRCSPRSGDLSVYWYQQSLDQGLQFLIQYYNGEERAKGNILERFSAQQFPDLHSELNLSSLELGDSALYFCASTSSYNEQFFGPGTRLTVL.

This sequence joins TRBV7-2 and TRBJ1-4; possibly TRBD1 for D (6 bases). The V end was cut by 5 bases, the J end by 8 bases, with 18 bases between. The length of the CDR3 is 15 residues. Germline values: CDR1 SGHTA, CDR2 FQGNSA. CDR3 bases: TGTGCCAGCAGCCTCCCCCAGGGGAGGTACGAAAAACTGTTTTTT. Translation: CASSLPQGRYEKLFF.

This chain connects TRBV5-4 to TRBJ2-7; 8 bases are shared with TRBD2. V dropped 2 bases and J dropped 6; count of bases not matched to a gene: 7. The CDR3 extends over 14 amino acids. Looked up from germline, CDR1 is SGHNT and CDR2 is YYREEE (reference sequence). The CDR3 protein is CASSLGGRMGEQYF. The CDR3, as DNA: TGTGCCAGCAGCTTAGGCGGGAGGATGGGCGAGCAGTACTTC.

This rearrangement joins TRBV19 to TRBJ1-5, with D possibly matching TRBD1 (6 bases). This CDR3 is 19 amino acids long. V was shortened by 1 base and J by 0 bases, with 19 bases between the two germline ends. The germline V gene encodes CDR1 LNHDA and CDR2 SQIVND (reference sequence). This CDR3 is CASSIVRDISRYSNQPQHF. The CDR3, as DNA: TGTGCCAGTAGTATAGTTCGGGACATATCTCGGTATAGCAATCAGCCCCAGCATTTT.

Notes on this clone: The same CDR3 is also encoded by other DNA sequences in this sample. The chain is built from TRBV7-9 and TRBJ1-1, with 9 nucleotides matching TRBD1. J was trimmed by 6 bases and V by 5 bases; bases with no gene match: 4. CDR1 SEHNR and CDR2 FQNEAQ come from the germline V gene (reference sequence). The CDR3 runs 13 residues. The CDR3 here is CASSRTGASEAFF. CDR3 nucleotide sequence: TGTGCCAGCAGCAGGACAGGGGCCTCTGAAGCTTTCTTT.

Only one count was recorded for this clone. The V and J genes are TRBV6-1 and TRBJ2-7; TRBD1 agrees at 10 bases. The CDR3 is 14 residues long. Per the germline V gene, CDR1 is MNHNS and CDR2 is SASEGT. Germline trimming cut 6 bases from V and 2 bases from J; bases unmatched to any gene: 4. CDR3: CASRPGQGTYEQYF. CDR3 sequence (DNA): TGTGCCAGCAGGCCGGGACAGGGGACCTACGAGCAGTACTTC.

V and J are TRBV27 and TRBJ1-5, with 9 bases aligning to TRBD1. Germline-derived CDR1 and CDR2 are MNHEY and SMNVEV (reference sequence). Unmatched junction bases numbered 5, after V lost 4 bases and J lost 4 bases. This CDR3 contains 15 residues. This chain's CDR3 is CASSSYGTGNQPQHF. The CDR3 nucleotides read TGTGCCAGCAGTTCCTACGGGACAGGGAATCAGCCCCAGCATTTT.

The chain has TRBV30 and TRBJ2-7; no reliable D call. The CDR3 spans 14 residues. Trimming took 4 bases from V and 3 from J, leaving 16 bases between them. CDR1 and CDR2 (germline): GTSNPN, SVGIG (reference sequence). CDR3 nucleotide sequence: TGTGCCTGGAAAACCGGGCCGTTACGCTACGAGCAGTACTTC. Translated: CAWKTGPLRYEQYF.

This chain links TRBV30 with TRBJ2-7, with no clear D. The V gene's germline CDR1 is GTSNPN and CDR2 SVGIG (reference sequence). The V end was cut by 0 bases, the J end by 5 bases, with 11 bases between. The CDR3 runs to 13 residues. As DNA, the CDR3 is TGTGCCTGGAGTGTAGTCTCAATCCACGAGCAGTACTTC. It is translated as CAWSVVSIHEQYF. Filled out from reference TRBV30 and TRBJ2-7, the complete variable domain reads SQTIHQWPATLVQPVGSPLSLECTVEGTSNPNLYWYRQAAGRGLQLLFYSVGIGQISSEVPQNLSASRPQDRQFILSSKKLLLSDSGFYLCAWSVVSIHEQYFGPGTRLTVT.